This T cell receptor (beta chain) was obtained from a study of T cells in Graves' hyperthyroidism and ophthalmopathy. Broader study findings: Ophthalmopathy prediction by the model preceded onset by a median approximately 6.9 months. Stable hyperthyroidism was told apart from ophthalmopathy by a model built on 13 V-J features.

Diagnosis relied on clinical symptoms, serum thyroxine and TRAb, thyroid ultrasound and orbital computed tomography. This CDR3 spans 14 amino acids. Germline V gene data show CDR1 as MNHNS and CDR2 as SASEGT. The germline V and J ends were trimmed by 5 bases and 4 bases, with 12 bases remaining between them. TCR beta CDR3 region amplification was performed from RNA transcripts. When the TCR CDR3 underwent first-round RT-PCR, the HTBI primer set was used. TCRdb processed the multiplex PCR reads anew with MiXCR; each CDR3 protein has one entry. The repertoire holds more than 500,000 distinct CDR3 sequences, with about 16% as singletons. This clonotype was detected only a few times. Its specificity is not known.

The genes are TRBV6-1 and TRBJ1-5; D is possibly TRBD1 (5 bases). Sequenced material: blood. The sequence came from a woman aged 30 to 39 with Graves' ophthalmopathy. CDR3 bases: TGTGCCAGCAGTTATGTGGGGCAAAATCAGCCCCAGCATTTT. Amino acid sequence: CASSYVGQNQPQHF.